A selection of T cell receptor beta chains follows, all from one sample in a study of T cells in tumors after PD-1 blockade. The repertoire was sequenced with immunoSEQ multiplex PCR; TCRdb's copy has only in-frame clones and lacks some. The sample includes about 20,000 clones, around 80% of them seen just once. This specimen was PBMCs, taken before anti-PD-1 treatment. The receptor set was obtained from a human donor with basal cell carcinoma. Both conserved end residues are part of each CDR3. The D gene is left open where the match is weak. Expanded clones are given a class, and other clones once, few, many or no size at all.

size: .; J: TRBJ1-6; D: TRBD1; V: TRBV30; DNA: TGTGCCTGGGGCTCCCCCAAACCGGGACAGGGGCCCCCATCCCTCCACTTT; CDR3: CAWGSPKPGQGPPSLHF
size: .; J: TRBJ2-1; D: .; V: TRBV7-9; DNA: TGTGCCAGCAACCTAGTCGGATACAATGAGCAGTTCTTC; CDR3: CASNLVGYNEQFF
size: once; J: TRBJ2-1; D: .; V: TRBV21-1; DNA: TGTGCCAGCAGCAGGGAGGCGGAGGGGGGGGATGAGCAGTTCTTC; CDR3: CASSREAEGGDEQFF
size: .; J: TRBJ2-1; D: TRBD2; V: TRBV2; DNA: TGTGCCAGCAGTTACGGGTGGGCGGGGGTGGGGAGCTCCTACAATGAGCAGTTCTTC; CDR3: CASSYGWAGVGSSYNEQFF
size: once; J: TRBJ2-7; D: TRBD1; V: TRBV9; DNA: TGTGCCAGCAGCGTAGGGACAGGGGGCTTGTACGAGCAGTACTTC; CDR3: CASSVGTGGLYEQYF
size: .; J: TRBJ2-3; D: TRBD1; V: TRBV2; DNA: TGTGCCAGCAGGACAGGGTCTACTACAGATACGCAGTATTTT; CDR3: CASRTGSTTDTQYF
size: .; J: TRBJ2-2; D: TRBD2; V: TRBV2; DNA: TGTGCCAGCAGTGCTTTCTATGGCCCCGGGACTAGCGGGGGGGGACGTAACACCGGGGAGCTGTTTTTT; CDR3: CASSAFYGPGTSGGGRNTGELFF
size: once; J: TRBJ2-4; D: TRBD2; V: TRBV7-9; DNA: TGTGCCAGCAGAAGTCTTGGACTAGTTTTTTCTTTC; CDR3: CASRSLGLVFSF
size: .; J: TRBJ2-7; D: .; V: TRBV6-5; DNA: TGTGCCAGCAGGGTCCTAGGGGGCTCCTACGAGCAGTACTTC; CDR3: CASRVLGGSYEQYF
size: .; J: TRBJ2-7; D: .; V: TRBV14; DNA: TGTGCCAGCAGCCAAGGGACAAGGAGGTCCGAGCAGTACTTC; CDR3: CASSQGTRRSEQYF
size: .; J: TRBJ1-2; D: TRBD1; V: TRBV12-3/TRBV12-4; DNA: TGTGCCAGCACCGAACAGGGGGACTATGGCTACACCTTC; CDR3: CASTEQGDYGYTF
size: once; J: TRBJ2-1; D: .; V: TRBV29-1; DNA: TGCAGCGCCGGCTCAACAGGGAGCGGGCAGTTCTTC; CDR3: CSAGSTGSGQFF
size: .; J: TRBJ2-4; D: .; V: TRBV5-4; DNA: TGTGCCAGCAGCTTGTGGTTCCGGGACGGCTTAGCCAAAAACATTCAGTACTTC; CDR3: CASSLWFRDGLAKNIQYF